The 6 T cell receptor beta chains below come from one sample, sequenced in a study of patients and donors after allogeneic stem cell transplantation. A single record per CDR3 protein comes from TCRdb applying MiXCR to the RT-PCR reads. The sample carries hundreds of thousands of distinct CDR3 sequences, 16% recorded once. Sequenced input: blood, either unsorted or a sorted T cell fraction (not recorded which). These receptors originate from a human donor who was either an allogeneic HSCT recipient or a stem cell or donor lymphocyte infusion donor (not recorded which). It is not recorded whose cells these are; they may come from a transplant donor.

V is TRBV20-1 and J is TRBJ2-2; D unresolved. The germline V gene has CDR1 DFQATT and CDR2 SNEGSKA (reference sequence). Trimming stripped 0 bases from V and 1 base from J, with 6 bases between. CDR3 length: 14 amino acids. CDR3 loop: CSARDPRNTGELFF. CDR3 coding DNA: TGCAGTGCTAGAGATCCAAGGAACACCGGGGAGCTGTTTTTT.

The chain couples TRBV27 to TRBJ2-2; TRBD1 might be the D (5 bases). The germline gives CDR1 MNHEY, CDR2 SMNVEV (reference sequence). The germline V and J ends were trimmed by 8 bases and 0 bases, with 13 bases remaining between them. CDR3 size: 15 residues. CDR3 amino acids: CASLIRQTNTGELFF. DNA for the CDR3: TGTGCCAGCTTAATTCGACAGACGAACACCGGGGAGCTGTTTTTT.

The chain employs TRBV3-1 and TRBJ2-7; 7 bases agree with TRBD2. The CDR3 has 11 amino acids. The germline CDR1 and CDR2 sequences are LGHDT and YNNKEL (reference sequence). CDR3 nucleotides: TGTGCTAGCGGGTTCTCTTTCGAGCAGTACTTC. Its protein product is CASGFSFEQYF.

A few counts support this clonotype. The genes are TRBV5-6 and TRBJ2-7, with D maybe TRBD1 (5 bases). Germline CDR1 is SGHDT and CDR2 is YYEEEE. This CDR3 is 16 amino acids long. Between the trimmed V and J ends, which lost 0 bases and 2 bases, there was a span of 15 bases. The CDR3 coding sequence is TGTGCCAGCAGCTTGGAAATGTTCGACAGTACCTACGAGCAGTACTTC. Translating it yields CASSLEMFDSTYEQYF.

The chain couples TRBV30 to TRBJ1-2; 8 nucleotides align to TRBD1. The CDR3 covers 14 residues. V lost 1 base to trimming and J lost 5 bases; unmatched junction nucleotides: 6. Germline values: CDR1 GTSNPN, CDR2 SVGIG (reference sequence). The CDR3 protein is CAWSEGQGPYGYTF. The CDR3 coding sequence is TGTGCCTGGAGTGAAGGACAGGGACCGTATGGCTACACCTTC.

The CDR3, as DNA: TGTGCCAGCAGCCAAATTTTTCGGCGGCGGGCTTTCTTT. Protein: CASSQIFRRRAFF. V gene TRBV3-1 combines with J gene TRBJ1-1; D is undetermined. Germline V CDR1 and CDR2: LGHDT, YNNKEL (reference sequence). The CDR3 contains 13 residues. The V end lost 2 bases, the J end lost 11 bases, and 15 bases lay between the germline ends. The full variable domain, in which reference TRBV3-1 and TRBJ1-1 provide the parts outside the CDR3, is DTAVSQTPKYLVTQMGNDKSIKCEQNLGHDTMYWYKQDSKKFLKIMFSYNNKELIINETVPNRFSPKSPDKAHLNLHINSLELGDSAVYFCASSQIFRRRAFFGQGTRLTVV.